Below are 29 T cell receptor beta chains sequenced from a single sample in a study of CD4 T cells in relation to SARS-CoV-2 and coronaviruses. CD4+ T cells from unexposed donors were obtained before the COVID-19 pandemic (2011-2018). The cells were cultured for about 10 days before CD4+ T cells were isolated. Sequencing used immunoSEQ multiplex PCR; TCRdb keeps in-frame clones, though not all of them. This table holds about 11,000 clones, 75% to 85% found once. For these TCRs, the target antigens are not known. Sequencing was carried out using CD4+ T cells from PBMCs, cultured in vitro. The receptors were sampled from a human donor in good health.

The V call is TRBV4-1, the J call TRBJ1-4; D might be TRBD1 (6 bases). The germline V gene has CDR1 MGHRA and CDR2 YSYEKL. This CDR3 is 17 amino acids long. Trimming shortened V by 1 base and J by 0 bases, and 12 bases separated the two germline ends. The CDR3 nucleotides are TGCGCCAGCAGCCAAGGAGGGGGTAGAGCAACTAATGAAAAACTGTTTTTT. Protein: CASSQGGGRATNEKLFF.

J is TRBJ2-5 and V is TRBV25-1; D possibly corresponds to TRBD2 (5 bases). V gave up 6 bases and J gave up 2 bases, with 13 bases separating them. The CDR3 has 14 amino acids. Per the germline V gene, CDR1 is MGHDK and CDR2 is SYGVNS. In nucleotides, the CDR3 is TGTGCCAGCAGGAGCCGAGGAGGTCAAGAGACCCAGTACTTC. It yields the protein CASRSRGGQETQYF.

V and J are TRBV5-1 and TRBJ1-1; 7 bases match TRBD1. CDR1 SGHRS and CDR2 YFSETQ come from the germline V gene. The CDR3 length is 14 residues. The V and J ends lost 9 bases and 0 bases, in that order; junction bases with no gene match: 8. The CDR3 is CATSRDRVNTEAFF. The CDR3 DNA sequence: TGCGCCACGAGTCGGGACAGAGTGAACACTGAAGCTTTCTTT.

The chain links TRBV3-1 (or the pseudogene TRBV3-2) to TRBJ2-7, with 8 bases identical to TRBD1. CDR1 LGHDT and CDR2 YNNKEL come from the germline V gene (reference sequence). J gave up 6 bases and V 1 base, and 8 bases lay outside the gene matches. CDR3 length: 15 amino acids. CDR3 sequence (DNA): TGTGCCAGCAGCCAAGTTTTCCAGGGGGCTACCGAGCAGTACTTC. Protein product: CASSQVFQGATEQYF.

This clone has only one observation. This chain links TRBV29-1 with TRBJ2-7; D possibly corresponds to TRBD1 (5 bases). This CDR3 is 14 amino acids long. The V and J ends lost 7 bases and 5 bases respectively, with 21 bases between them. CDR1 and CDR2 (germline): SQVTM, ANQGSEA. In nucleotides, the CDR3 is TGCAGCGCCCTTAGGCAGGGTAGAGAGAACGAGCAGTACTTC. As protein: CSALRQGRENEQYF.

V usage is TRBV5-1 and J usage is TRBJ2-7; D not resolved. The CDR3 has 14 amino acids. Germline lookup yields CDR1 SGHRS and CDR2 YFSETQ. V gave up 1 base and J gave up 0 bases, with 8 bases separating them. The CDR3 spells CASSLSASSYEQYF. The CDR3 bases are TGCGCCAGCAGCTTGTCGGCCAGCTCCTACGAGCAGTACTTC.

The chain recombines TRBV18 with TRBJ2-1; 7 nucleotides align to TRBD2. The CDR3 length is 16 residues. J lost 6 bases, V lost 0 bases, and 8 bases had no gene match. The germline V gene encodes CDR1 KGHSH and CDR2 LQKENI. The CDR3 loop reads CASSPPGLPTTNEQFF. The CDR3 DNA reads as TGTGCCAGCTCACCACCGGGACTACCCACAACCAATGAGCAGTTCTTC. Using reference TRBV18 and TRBJ2-1 for the parts outside the CDR3, the full variable domain is NAGVMQNPRHLVRRRGQEARLRCSPMKGHSHVYWYRQLPEEGLKFMVYLQKENIIDESGMPKERFSAEFPKEGPSILRIQQVVRGDSAAYFCASSPPGLPTTNEQFFGPGTRLTVL.

V and J are TRBV5-1 and TRBJ2-1; TRBD2 is a possible D gene (5 bases). The CDR3 extends over 13 amino acids. Per germline, CDR1 SGHRS and CDR2 YFSETQ. V was pared by 3 bases and J by 5 bases, with 9 bases between. CDR3 protein: CASSSRDHNEQFF. The CDR3 nucleotides read TGCGCCAGCAGCTCCCGGGATCACAATGAGCAGTTCTTC.

The chain is built from TRBV11-2 and TRBJ2-3, with 9 bases aligning to TRBD2. CDR1 and CDR2 (germline): SGHAT, FQNNGV. With 8 bases clipped from V and 1 base from J, the junction kept 13 bases outside the gene matches. The CDR3 runs to 17 residues. The CDR3 reads CASAPSGVRGGTDTQYF. For the CDR3, the DNA is TGTGCCAGCGCACCTAGCGGGGTCCGCGGGGGCACAGATACGCAGTATTTT. Variable domain in full (rest from reference TRBV11-2 and TRBJ2-3): EAGVAQSPRYKIIEKRQSVAFWCNPISGHATLYWYQQILGQGPKLLIQFQNNGVVDDSQLPKDRFSAERLKGVDSTLKIQPAKLEDSAVYLCASAPSGVRGGTDTQYFGPGTRLTVL.

The chain couples TRBV6-5 to TRBJ2-7, with D tentatively TRBD1 (8 bases). Trimming stripped 0 bases from V and 5 bases from J, with 14 bases between. The CDR3 loop spans 15 amino acids. Germline V gene lookup returns CDR1 MNHEY and CDR2 SVGAGI. CDR3 in DNA: TGTGCCAGCAGTTACTCCTACAGGGGGGGCGACGAGCAGTACTTC. This translates into CASSYSYRGGDEQYF.

The V call is TRBV25-1, the J call TRBJ2-3; D is ambiguous. Trimming shortened V by 2 bases and J by 3 bases, and 18 bases separated the two germline ends. This CDR3 has 17 residues. The germline V gene has CDR1 MGHDK and CDR2 SYGVNS. The CDR3 DNA sequence: TGTGCCAGCAGTGAACCCCGAGGTAGGATTGGGACAGATACGCAGTATTTT. Protein sequence: CASSEPRGRIGTDTQYF.

The chain joins TRBV6-5 to TRBJ2-2; D possibly corresponds to TRBD2 (5 bases). Germline-derived CDR1 and CDR2 are MNHEY and SVGAGI. This CDR3 is 13 amino acids long. The V and J ends lost 7 bases and 7 bases respectively, with 13 bases between them. CDR3 loop: CASITAGNGELFF. DNA of the CDR3: TGTGCCAGCATCACGGCGGGTAACGGGGAGCTGTTTTTT.

Only a few counts were recorded for this clone. The chain links TRBV6-7 to TRBJ2-7; D call uncertain. TRBV6-7 is treated as an ORF (open reading frame) with a function not yet certain. V lost 5 bases, J lost 0 bases, and 14 bases lay in between. This CDR3 has 15 residues. The CDR3 loop reads CASSEEGRSSYEQYF. The CDR3, as DNA: TGTGCCAGCAGTGAAGAAGGAAGGAGCTCCTACGAGCAGTACTTC.

This clone was counted once. The CDR3 nucleotides are TGTGCCAGCAGCTTAGCGGGGGGGAGGGGTAATTCACCCCTCCACTTT. It codes for CASSLAGGRGNSPLHF. The chain combines TRBV7-2 with TRBJ1-6; TRBD1 might be the D (5 bases). Germline loops: CDR1 SGHTA, CDR2 FQGNSA. Trimming stripped 0 bases from V and 6 bases from J, with 12 bases between. CDR3 length: 16 residues.

J is TRBJ1-2 and V is TRBV7-9; tentative D call: TRBD1 (5 bases). CDR3 length equals 12 residues. V was cut by 4 bases and J by 8 bases, with 11 bases left in between. Germline lookup yields CDR1 SEHNR and CDR2 FQNEAQ (reference sequence). CDR3 coding DNA: TGTGCCAGCAGCTCAGGGTTGCGGGGCTACACCTTC. It codes for CASSSGLRGYTF.

The chain links TRBV9 to TRBJ2-7, with D perhaps assigned TRBD1 or TRBD2 (5 bases each). V dropped 4 bases and J dropped 6 bases, with 14 bases sitting between them. CDR3 length: 13 residues. The germline CDR1 and CDR2 sequences are SGDLS and YYNGEE. The CDR3 coding sequence is TGTGCCAGCAGCTCCGGGGCCGGAGCCGAGCAGTACTTC. Residues: CASSSGAGAEQYF.

CDR3 in DNA: TGCAGCGCCGGCGGGGAGACCGATACGCAGTATTTT. This encodes CSAGGETDTQYF. This rearrangement joins TRBV29-1 to TRBJ2-3, with D possibly TRBD2 on 6 matching bases. In germline, CDR1 is SQVTM, CDR2 ANQGSEA. CDR3 length: 12 residues. V gave up 7 bases and J gave up 6 bases, with 14 bases separating them.

The chain is built from TRBV11-2 and TRBJ1-1; a weak D match, TRBD1 (5 bases). Germline-derived CDR1 and CDR2 are SGHAT and FQNNGV. V lost 6 bases, J lost 7 bases, and 15 bases lay in between. There are 13 residues in the CDR3. The CDR3 nucleotides are TGTGCCAGCAGGACCCTGGGGCAGTATGAAGCTTTCTTT. This encodes CASRTLGQYEAFF.

A remark on this clone: Within the sample, other DNA sequences also encode this same CDR3. CDR3 bases: TGTGCCAGCAGATACAGCTCTGGAAACACCATATATTTT. It specifies CASRYSSGNTIYF. The chain employs TRBV6-5 and TRBJ1-3; D is uncertain. The CDR3 extends over 13 amino acids. The germline CDR1 and CDR2 sequences are MNHEY and SVGAGI. Trimming stripped 6 bases from V and 0 bases from J, with 6 bases between.

This chain connects TRBV29-1 to TRBJ2-1, with 10 bases identical to TRBD2. With 8 bases clipped from V and 7 bases from J, the junction kept 8 bases outside the gene matches. The germline CDR1 and CDR2 sequences are SQVTM and ANQGSEA. The CDR3 is made up of 13 amino acids. The DNA for the CDR3 is TGCAGCTTCGGGACTAGCGCTAAGAATGAGCAGTTCTTC. It yields the protein CSFGTSAKNEQFF.

V usage is TRBV3-1 (or the pseudogene TRBV3-2) and J usage is TRBJ2-7; no clear D. The V end was cut by 2 bases, the J end by 3 bases, with 17 bases between. Germline-derived CDR1 and CDR2 are LGHDT and YNNKEL (reference sequence). The CDR3 covers 16 residues. Written as DNA, the CDR3 is TGTGCCAGCAGCCAACCGACCCATTACAGAGGCTACGAGCAGTACTTC. Translated, it gives CASSQPTHYRGYEQYF.

This rearrangement joins TRBV30 to TRBJ1-4; D might be TRBD1 (6 bases). Deletions cut 5 bases from V and 3 bases from J, with 19 bases between. CDR1 is GTSNPN, CDR2 SVGIG, per germline (reference sequence). CDR3 length equals 16 residues. The DNA of the CDR3 is TGTGCCTGGGAAGCTAAACACAGGGCTTCTAATGAAAAACTGTTTTTT. Encoded protein: CAWEAKHRASNEKLFF.

The V gene is TRBV6-5, the J gene TRBJ1-6, with D possibly TRBD1 on 6 matching bases. This CDR3 is 15 amino acids long. In germline, CDR1 is MNHEY, CDR2 SVGAGI. Trimming shortened V by 6 bases and J by 9 bases, and 18 bases separated the two germline ends. The CDR3 loop reads CASRAGTLRASPLHF. CDR3 sequence (DNA): TGTGCCAGCAGGGCCGGGACACTTCGTGCTTCACCCCTCCACTTT.

The chain links TRBV7-9 to TRBJ1-3; no reliable D call. The V end was cut by 4 bases, the J end by 0 bases, with 13 bases between. The CDR3 extends over 16 amino acids. Germline V gives CDR1 SEHNR, CDR2 FQNEAQ (reference sequence). CDR3 coding DNA: TGTGCCAGCAGCTCCCCGGGAGCCCACTCTGGAAACACCATATATTTT. It yields the protein CASSSPGAHSGNTIYF.

This clone occurred once. The J gene is TRBJ1-2, the V gene TRBV3-1 (or the pseudogene TRBV3-2); no reliable D call. The germline V gene encodes CDR1 LGHDT and CDR2 YNNKEL (reference sequence). Between the trimmed V and J ends, which lost 0 bases and 6 bases, there was a span of 11 bases. The CDR3 is made up of 14 amino acids. The CDR3, as DNA: TGTGCCAGCAGCCAAGATTGGAGTGACGATGGCTACACCTTC. Protein sequence: CASSQDWSDDGYTF.

The rearrangement uses TRBV18 and TRBJ2-3; D gene uncertain. Trimming removed 3 bases from V and 6 bases from J, with 4 bases in between. CDR3 length: 11 residues. Looked up from germline, CDR1 is KGHSH and CDR2 is LQKENI. CDR3 DNA sequence: TGTGCCAGCTCACCGTGGGATACGCAGTATTTT. Translating it yields CASSPWDTQYF.

V usage is TRBV5-1 and J usage is TRBJ2-4; D ambiguous. Trimming took 4 bases from V and 0 from J, leaving 20 bases between them. Germline assignment: CDR1 SGHRS and CDR2 YFSETQ. The CDR3 consists of 18 residues. The CDR3 nucleotides read TGCGCCAGCAGCGCAGCCCAGACCCAAACGCTAGCCAAAAACATTCAGTACTTC. Residues: CASSAAQTQTLAKNIQYF.

This chain joins TRBV9 and TRBJ2-2; 8 nucleotides agree with TRBD2. Germline V gene data show CDR1 as SGDLS and CDR2 as YYNGEE. This CDR3 contains 15 residues. With V trimmed by 3 bases and J by 1 base, 2 bases remained unmatched. The CDR3 protein is CASSGTSWNTGELFF. The DNA for the CDR3 is TGTGCCAGCAGCGGGACTAGCTGGAACACCGGGGAGCTGTTTTTT.

The J gene is TRBJ1-4, the V gene TRBV14; no reliable D call. V gave up 1 base and J gave up 8 bases, with 11 bases separating them. The CDR3 spans 14 residues. CDR1 is SGHDN, CDR2 FVKESK, per germline. The CDR3 spells CASSQVGGYEKLFF. CDR3 DNA sequence: TGTGCCAGCAGCCAAGTAGGAGGGTACGAAAAACTGTTTTTT.